This entry lists 16 T cell receptor beta chains sequenced from one sample in a study of blood T cell repertoires in COVID-19. Produced via immunoSEQ multiplex PCR; TCRdb's table is partial and in-frame only. The sample holds over 600,000 clones, 85% to 90% seen once. The sequenced sample consisted of peripheral blood. The source is a young woman with acute or convalescent COVID-19.

This sequence joins TRBV3-1 (or the pseudogene TRBV3-2) and TRBJ2-3; 14 nucleotides align to TRBD2. CDR1 LGHDT and CDR2 YNNKEL come from the germline V gene (reference sequence). Losses at the gene ends were 5 bases for V and 3 bases for J; bases not matched to a gene: 4. The CDR3 length is 16 residues. The CDR3 reads CASSSTSGGATDTQYF. The CDR3 nucleotides read TGTGCCAGCAGCTCGACTAGCGGGGGGGCAACAGATACGCAGTATTTT.

The genes are TRBV19 and TRBJ1-2, with TRBD1 as a possible D gene (5 bases). V lost 3 bases and J 6 bases, leaving 11 bases between the germline ends. The germline V gene encodes CDR1 LNHDA and CDR2 SQIVND (reference sequence). CDR3 length: 13 amino acids. The CDR3: CASSILGGDGYTF. The CDR3 DNA is TGTGCCAGTAGTATCTTGGGAGGGGATGGCTACACCTTC.

CDR3 residues: CSVREGGDQPQHF. CDR3 sequence (DNA): TGCAGCGTTCGGGAAGGGGGGGATCAGCCCCAGCATTTT. This sequence joins TRBV29-1 and TRBJ1-5; D perhaps matches TRBD1 (6 bases). This CDR3 is 13 amino acids long. Between the trimmed V and J ends, which lost 5 bases and 5 bases, there was a span of 13 bases. Looked up from germline, CDR1 is SQVTM and CDR2 is ANQGSEA.

This chain uses TRBV19 with TRBJ2-1; 8 positions agree with TRBD2. This CDR3 comprises 16 residues. Trimming cost V 1 base and J 6 bases; bases outside gene matches: 8. Germline V CDR1 and CDR2: LNHDA, SQIVND (reference sequence). The DNA of the CDR3 is TGTGCCAGTAGTATAGGGGTCGGGGGGGCCCTCAATGAGCAGTTCTTC. This gives the protein CASSIGVGGALNEQFF.

The rearrangement uses TRBV15 and TRBJ2-2, with D possibly TRBD1 on 6 matching bases. Germline V lookup: CDR1 LNHNV, CDR2 YYDKDF (reference sequence). The V and J ends lost 0 bases and 2 bases respectively, with 7 bases between them. This CDR3 has 15 residues. CDR3 nucleotide sequence: TGTGCCACCAGCAGAGAGGGACAAAACACCGGGGAGCTGTTTTTT. It is translated as CATSREGQNTGELFF. Full variable domain (remainder filled in from reference TRBV15 and TRBJ2-2): DAMVIQNPRYQVTQFGKPVTLSCSQTLNHNVMYWYQQKSSQAPKLLFHYYDKDFNNEADTPDNFQSRRPNTSFCFLDIRSPGLGDTAMYLCATSREGQNTGELFFGEGSRLTVL.

The chain recombines TRBV6-5 with TRBJ2-7; maybe TRBD1 (5 bases). Trimming left V 5 bases short and J 3 bases short, with 17 bases between. The CDR3 spans 15 residues. Germline CDR1 is MNHEY and CDR2 is SVGAGI. In DNA form, the CDR3 reads TGTGCCAGCAGTCCCTATGACAGCTTACTCTACGAGCAGTACTTC. This translates into CASSPYDSLLYEQYF.

This rearrangement joins TRBV5-6 to TRBJ1-1, with TRBD1 identical over 9 bases. This CDR3 comprises 14 residues. CDR1 and CDR2 (germline): SGHDT, YYEEEE. J gave up 7 bases and V 5 bases, and 9 bases lay outside the gene matches. The CDR3 bases are TGTGCCAGCAGAGAAGGACAGGGGAGGGATGAAGCTTTCTTT. This encodes CASREGQGRDEAFF.

The chain employs TRBV24-1 and TRBJ2-1; 10 nucleotides match TRBD1. The CDR3 length is 14 residues. J lost 8 bases, V lost 10 bases, and 10 bases had no gene match. Germline lookup yields CDR1 KGHDR and CDR2 SFDVKD. CDR3 amino acids: CATSGQGRTDEQFF. CDR3 sequence (DNA): TGTGCCACTTCGGGACAGGGGAGGACCGATGAGCAGTTCTTC.

The genes are TRBV3-1 (or the pseudogene TRBV3-2) and TRBJ1-6; the D gene is possibly TRBD1 (6 bases). The length of the CDR3 is 16 residues. Trimming took 0 bases from V and 7 from J, leaving 13 bases between them. Germline-derived CDR1 and CDR2 are LGHDT and YNNKEL (reference sequence). The CDR3, as DNA: TGTGCCAGCAGCCAAGATGCAGGGGCTTTGAATTCACCCCTCCACTTT. As protein: CASSQDAGALNSPLHF.

The V gene is TRBV30, the J gene TRBJ1-2; D call uncertain. Germline V CDR1 and CDR2: GTSNPN, SVGIG (reference sequence). CDR3 size: 10 residues. V dropped 5 bases and J dropped 6 bases, with 7 bases sitting between them. The CDR3 region has the DNA TGTGCCTGGGATCTAGATGGCTACACCTTC. Protein: CAWDLDGYTF.

This clone was seen once. The CDR3 DNA reads TGTGCCAGCAGTTACTCTGGGGACAGCTCAGATACGCAGTATTTT. Its protein product is CASSYSGDSSDTQYF. The chain is built from TRBV6-5 and TRBJ2-3; TRBD1 matches at 7 bases. This CDR3 has 15 amino acids. With V trimmed by 0 bases and J by 4 bases, 4 bases remained unmatched. Germline V gene lookup returns CDR1 MNHEY and CDR2 SVGAGI.

The chain links TRBV27 to TRBJ2-1, with 11 bases fitting TRBD2. There are 14 residues in the CDR3. CDR1 MNHEY and CDR2 SMNVEV come from the germline V gene (reference sequence). Trimming cost V 7 bases and J 2 bases; bases outside gene matches: 1. The CDR3 DNA reads as TGTGCCAGCACTAGCGGGGGGCCCTACAATGAGCAGTTCTTC. It yields the protein CASTSGGPYNEQFF.

This clone was observed a single time. V usage is TRBV15 and J usage is TRBJ1-2; 9 positions agree with TRBD1. The CDR3 covers 13 residues. V was pared by 5 bases and J by 8 bases, with 6 bases of the junction left unmatched. From germline, CDR1 is LNHNV and CDR2 YYDKDF (reference sequence). CDR3 nucleotide sequence: TGTGCCACCAGCCGGGACAGGGCCGGAGGCTACACCTTC. It is translated as CATSRDRAGGYTF. Combining the CDR3 with reference TRBV15 and TRBJ1-2 gives the whole variable domain DAMVIQNPRYQVTQFGKPVTLSCSQTLNHNVMYWYQQKSSQAPKLLFHYYDKDFNNEADTPDNFQSRRPNTSFCFLDIRSPGLGDTAMYLCATSRDRAGGYTFGSGTRLTVV.

The genes are TRBV6-5 and TRBJ1-4; D possibly corresponds to TRBD1 (5 bases). V lost 6 bases and J lost 7, with 12 bases in between. CDR1 is MNHEY, CDR2 SVGAGI, per germline. The CDR3 contains 13 residues. CDR3 in DNA: TGTGCCAGCAGCCGGGACGGGGGTGAAAAACTGTTTTTT. It codes for CASSRDGGEKLFF.

J is TRBJ1-1 and V is TRBV21-1; the DNA was not compared with TRBD1, the D call given in the table. TRBV21-1 has pseudogene status. CDR3 length: 17 amino acids. CDR3: CASSKALGQGGPTEAFF. In DNA form, the CDR3 reads TGTGCCAGCAGCAAAGCGCTAGGACAGGGAGGCCCCACTGAAGCTTTCTTT.

Turning to this clone: Just one base apart from a much larger clone, this may be a read error. Other DNA sequences within the sample encode an identical CDR3. CDR3 loop: CASSLRGTGANVLTF. As DNA, the CDR3 is TGTGCCAGCAGTTTAAGGGGAACTGGGGCCAACGTCCTGACTTTC. This chain links TRBV28 with TRBJ2-6; possibly TRBD1 for D (5 bases). CDR1 and CDR2 (germline): MDHEN, SYDVKM. This CDR3 region has 15 residues. Between the trimmed V and J ends, which lost 2 bases and 2 bases, there was a span of 7 bases.